One sample yielded the 3 T cell receptor beta chains listed below, sequenced in a study of early T cells in non-severe SARS-CoV-2 infection. One entry per CDR3 protein, called by TCRdb with MiXCR from the 5' RACE reads. The data show tens of thousands of distinct CDR3 sequences, 12% seen once. Sequenced here: whole blood, sampled at baseline. The receptor source for this set is an adult who was a healthcare worker with PCR-confirmed SARS-CoV-2 infection or an uninfected control (not recorded which). The donor label of this sample is uncertain.

This clonotype showed up just a few times. The chain uses TRBV20-1 and TRBJ2-3, with 13 bases matching TRBD2. The CDR3 loop spans 15 amino acids. Germline trimming cut 3 bases from V and 7 bases from J; bases unmatched to any gene: 7. CDR1 is DFQATT and CDR2 is SNEGSKA in the germline V gene (reference sequence). The CDR3 reads CSASPGTSGANTQYF. CDR3 sequence (DNA): TGCAGTGCTAGTCCCGGGACTAGCGGGGCTAATACGCAGTATTTT.

V gene TRBV28 combines with J gene TRBJ2-1, with a possible D match to TRBD1 (6 bases). The germline gives CDR1 MDHEN, CDR2 SYDVKM. CDR3 length: 14 amino acids. V lost 6 bases to trimming and J lost 3 bases, with 12 bases between them. CDR3 residues: CASSPDSYYNEQFF. The CDR3 region has the DNA TGTGCCAGCAGCCCGGACAGCTACTACAATGAGCAGTTCTTC.

Only a few counts were recorded for this clonotype. The rearrangement uses TRBV6-6 and TRBJ2-1; possibly TRBD1 or TRBD2 for D (5 bases each). Trimming shortened V by 6 bases and J by 7 bases, and 22 bases separated the two germline ends. Germline V CDR1 and CDR2: MNHNY, SVGAGI (reference sequence). This CDR3 region has 16 residues. The CDR3: CASSYGTTRGGNEQFF. In DNA, the CDR3 is TGTGCCAGCAGCTACGGTACCACGAGGGGCGGAAATGAGCAGTTCTTC.